This T cell receptor beta chain emerged from a study of T cells in Graves' hyperthyroidism and ophthalmopathy. PBMCs were collected from a roughly 10 ml volume of fresh peripheral blood. Study-level findings and limits: A model using 13 V-J features told ophthalmopathy apart from stable hyperthyroidism. Expanded thyroid clonotypes (above 0.001) were mostly also found in blood. A median approximately 6.8 months before onset, the model predicted ophthalmopathy.

Comments on this clonotype: Its antigen remains unidentified. This may be a read error: a much more frequent sequence differs by one nucleotide.

Researchers took RNA transcripts and amplified the TCR beta CDR3 regions from them. A set of HTBI primers served as the primers for a first-round RT-PCR of the TCR CDR3. A single record per CDR3 protein comes from TCRdb applying MiXCR to the multiplex PCR reads. The repertoire holds a few hundred thousand distinct CDR3 sequences, with about 15% as singletons. Trimming left V 2 bases short and J 1 base short, with 6 bases between. This CDR3 has 13 amino acids. Germline V gene data show CDR1 as LGHNT and CDR2 as FRNRAP. The chain is built from TRBV12-5 and TRBJ2-7; D unresolved. This clonotype originated in a young woman with Graves' ophthalmopathy. Sequenced sample: blood. CDR3 in DNA: TGTGCTAGTGGTTTGTGGGATTCCTACGAGCAGTACTTC. Translation gives CASGLWDSYEQYF.